Below, 31 T cell receptor beta chains from the same sample are listed, as sequenced in a study of human thymus T cells. The assay was immunoSEQ multiplex PCR, and TCRdb's table has in-frame clones only and misses some. The sample consists of under 95,000 clones, 90% to 95% of them appearing once. Resections that were taken during corrective heart surgery supplied the thymus tissue. Sequenced sample: thymus tissue. The receptor source for this set is a girl less than two years old with a congenital heart defect but otherwise immunologically healthy.

V usage is TRBV9 and J usage is TRBJ1-4; D is perhaps TRBD1 (6 bases). Germline assignment: CDR1 SGDLS and CDR2 YYNGEE. With 0 bases removed from V and 3 bases from J, the gap between germline ends came to 9 bases. This CDR3 region has 15 residues. The CDR3 region has the DNA TGTGCCAGCAGCGTAGAGCGGGGGCCTAATGAAAAACTGTTTTTT. It is translated as CASSVERGPNEKLFF.

This chain joins TRBV9 and TRBJ2-2; TRBD1 might be the D (5 bases). Trimming took 2 bases from V and 4 from J, leaving 12 bases between them. Germline CDR1 is SGDLS and CDR2 is YYNGEE. The CDR3 runs 15 residues. CDR3 sequence: CASSVAGSGTGELFF. In DNA form, the CDR3 reads TGTGCCAGCAGCGTCGCAGGGTCTGGCACCGGGGAGCTGTTTTTT. Complete variable domain (other parts from reference TRBV9 and TRBJ2-2): DSGVTQTPKHLITATGQRVTLRCSPRSGDLSVYWYQQSLDQGLQFLIQYYNGEERAKGNILERFSAQQFPDLHSELNLSSLELGDSALYFCASSVAGSGTGELFFGEGSRLTVL.

The chain uses TRBV5-4 and TRBJ2-7; 7 bases are shared with TRBD1. Germline values: CDR1 SGHNT, CDR2 YYREEE (reference sequence). Trimming took 5 bases from V and 2 from J; bases not matched to a gene: 16. The CDR3 spans 17 residues. The CDR3 DNA sequence: TGTGCCAGCAGGCCCTTTTCCGGGACAGAGGGCCCCTACGAGCAGTACTTC. This translates into CASRPFSGTEGPYEQYF. Variable domain in full (rest from reference TRBV5-4 and TRBJ2-7): ETGVTQSPTHLIKTRGQQVTLRCSSQSGHNTVSWYQQALGQGPQFIFQYYREEENGRGNFPPRFSGLQFPNYSSELNVNALELDDSALYLCASRPFSGTEGPYEQYFGPGTRLTVT.

The rearrangement uses TRBV27 and TRBJ2-7, with 10 bases matching TRBD2. There are 19 residues in the CDR3. J lost 0 bases, V lost 7 bases, and 18 bases had no gene match. The V gene's germline CDR1 is MNHEY and CDR2 SMNVEV (reference sequence). The CDR3 DNA reads as TGTGCCAGCATCATGCGGTGGGCTAGCGGGAGAAGGTCCTCCTACGAGCAGTACTTC. Residues: CASIMRWASGRRSSYEQYF.

Only a few counts were recorded for this clone. The V and J genes are TRBV7-9 and TRBJ1-2; no reliable D call. Germline V gene lookup returns CDR1 SEHNR and CDR2 FQNEAQ (reference sequence). CDR3 length equals 12 residues. With 6 bases removed from V and 8 bases from J, the gap between germline ends came to 13 bases. DNA for the CDR3: TGTGCCAGCAGTTCGTCCGATAGGGGCTACACCTTC. Translation: CASSSSDRGYTF. Variable domain in full (rest from reference TRBV7-9 and TRBJ1-2): DTGVSQNPRHKITKRGQNVTFRCDPISEHNRLYWYRQTLGQGPEFLTYFQNEAQLEKSRLLSDRFSAERPKGSFSTLEIQRTEQGDSAMYLCASSSSDRGYTFGSGTRLTVV.

J is TRBJ2-5 and V is TRBV4-1, with no clear D. The CDR3 covers 15 residues. Trimming removed 4 bases from V and 3 bases from J, with 15 bases in between. Germline assignment: CDR1 MGHRA and CDR2 YSYEKL. The CDR3 region has the DNA TGCGCCAGCAGCCCGGGCTTGGGTAGGGAAGAGACCCAGTACTTC. This translates into CASSPGLGREETQYF.

V and J are TRBV4-1 and TRBJ2-3; 13 bases line up with TRBD2. The J segment lost 9 bases and the V segment lost 1 base, leaving 7 bases of the junction unmatched. Germline lookup yields CDR1 MGHRA and CDR2 YSYEKL. This CDR3 region has 16 residues. Here the CDR3 reads CASSQGTSGRVRTQYF. The CDR3 bases are TGCGCCAGCAGCCAAGGTACTAGCGGGAGGGTGAGGACGCAGTATTTT.

J is TRBJ2-7 and V is TRBV27; D is undetermined. V was cut by 2 bases and J by 3 bases, with 14 bases left in between. CDR1 and CDR2 (germline): MNHEY, SMNVEV (reference sequence). This CDR3 region has 15 residues. The CDR3 protein is CASSLRYPIDYEQYF. In DNA form, the CDR3 reads TGTGCCAGCAGTTTACGGTACCCTATAGACTACGAGCAGTACTTC.

The chain employs TRBV6-5 and TRBJ1-2; D possibly corresponds to TRBD1 (5 bases). The CDR3 loop spans 12 amino acids. In germline, CDR1 is MNHEY, CDR2 SVGAGI. This chain's CDR3 is CEKEGKNYGYTF. CDR3 nucleotides: TGTGAAAAGGAGGGGAAAAACTATGGCTACACCTTC.

The chain recombines TRBV4-1 with TRBJ2-5, with D perhaps matching TRBD1 (5 bases). The germline CDR1 and CDR2 sequences are MGHRA and YSYEKL. V was pared by 6 bases and J by 2 bases, with 10 bases between. The CDR3 is made up of 13 amino acids. The CDR3, as DNA: TGCGCCAGCAGGGACCAGGGTCAAGAGACCCAGTACTTC. It specifies CASRDQGQETQYF.

The J gene is TRBJ2-7, the V gene TRBV2; D remains unclear. Germline V gives CDR1 SNHLY, CDR2 FYNNEI. The CDR3 consists of 14 residues. Between the trimmed V and J ends, which lost 8 bases and 2 bases, there was a span of 16 bases. CDR3 sequence: CASHDRVLAYEQYF. The CDR3, as DNA: TGTGCCAGCCACGACCGAGTGTTGGCCTACGAGCAGTACTTC.

This chain joins TRBV6-1 and TRBJ2-7, with 11 bases fitting TRBD2. The junction had 11 bases not matched to a gene; V was cut back by 3 bases and J by 4 bases. This CDR3 spans 17 amino acids. The germline V gene encodes CDR1 MNHNS and CDR2 SASEGT. Here the CDR3 DNA reads TGTGCCAGCAGTGATGCCGTAGCGGGAGGGCCTAGTTACGAGCAGTACTTC. Residues: CASSDAVAGGPSYEQYF.

This clone was seen once. The rearrangement uses TRBV5-1 and TRBJ2-1; 8 bases are a match to TRBD1. V lost 3 bases to trimming and J lost 2 bases; unmatched junction nucleotides: 4. In germline, CDR1 is SGHRS, CDR2 YFSETQ. CDR3 length: 15 residues. This CDR3 reads CASSSDRDTYNEQFF. As DNA, the CDR3 is TGCGCCAGCAGCTCGGACAGGGACACCTACAATGAGCAGTTCTTC.

CDR3 bases: TGTGCCAGCAGCTTAGCCCCGGGACAGGGGGTAACAGATACGCAGTATTTT. Translating it yields CASSLAPGQGVTDTQYF. The chain joins TRBV11-2 to TRBJ2-3; 11 nucleotides match TRBD1. Germline lookup yields CDR1 SGHAT and CDR2 FQNNGV. This CDR3 contains 17 residues. The V and J ends lost 1 base and 3 bases, in that order; junction bases with no gene match: 6.

The CDR3 coding sequence is TGTGCCAGCAGCTTAGCGGCTGCGCGGTTCTCAAGCACAGATACGCAGTATTTT. This translates into CASSLAAARFSSTDTQYF. The rearrangement links TRBV7-2 to TRBJ2-3; D is ambiguous. In germline, CDR1 is SGHTA, CDR2 FQGNSA. This CDR3 has 18 residues. Trimming left V 0 bases short and J 0 bases short, with 16 bases between.

This clone has only one observation. The V gene is TRBV28, the J gene TRBJ1-3; D is possibly TRBD1 (5 bases). The germline V gene encodes CDR1 MDHEN and CDR2 SYDVKM. The V end lost 0 bases, the J end lost 3 bases, and 12 bases lay between the germline ends. The CDR3 extends over 16 amino acids. The CDR3 region has the DNA TGTGCCAGCAGTTTATGCCAGGGTCTAGATGGAAACACCATATATTTT. Translated, it gives CASSLCQGLDGNTIYF.

The chain uses TRBV11-2 and TRBJ1-5; D remains unclear. Germline V gives CDR1 SGHAT, CDR2 FQNNGV. The length of the CDR3 is 16 residues. Trimming stripped 3 bases from V and 1 base from J, with 13 bases between. CDR3 sequence reads: CASSFGGQLSNQPQHF. The CDR3 region has the DNA TGTGCCAGCAGCTTCGGAGGCCAACTAAGCAATCAGCCCCAGCATTTT.

The chain combines TRBV4-2 with TRBJ2-5; TRBD2 agrees at 10 bases. Per the germline V gene, CDR1 is LGHNA and CDR2 is YNFKEQ. V lost 4 bases, J lost 3 bases, and 5 bases stayed unmatched. The CDR3 spans 15 residues. CDR3 protein: CASSPRTSGKETQYF. The CDR3 DNA reads TGTGCCAGCAGCCCCCGGACTAGCGGAAAAGAGACCCAGTACTTC.

V usage is TRBV10-3 and J usage is TRBJ1-1; possibly TRBD1 for D (5 bases). From germline, CDR1 is ENHRY and CDR2 SYGVKD. Trimming took 10 bases from V and 6 from J, leaving 21 bases between them. This CDR3 has 14 residues. CDR3 in DNA: TGTGCCAGTACCCGGGGGACTAAGGACGCTGAAGCTTTCTTT. Its protein product is CASTRGTKDAEAFF.

The chain is built from TRBV6-5 and TRBJ2-5, with no clear D. V was pared by 7 bases and J by 5 bases, with 14 bases between. CDR1 MNHEY and CDR2 SVGAGI come from the germline V gene. This CDR3 has 13 amino acids. The CDR3, as DNA: TGTGCCAGCATGTATCTGATGGGGGAGACCCAGTACTTC. Translating it yields CASMYLMGETQYF.

The chain is built from TRBV6-1 and TRBJ2-1; tentative D call: TRBD2 (5 bases). The CDR3 runs to 15 residues. Germline CDR1 MNHNS, CDR2 SASEGT. V shed 1 base and J shed 5 bases, with 12 bases lying between them. The DNA for the CDR3 is TGTGCCAGCAGTGAAGAGCTAGCTAACCACAATGAGCAGTTCTTC. The encoded protein is CASSEELANHNEQFF.

The J gene is TRBJ2-1, the V gene TRBV19; no clear D gene. Germline V gene lookup returns CDR1 LNHDA and CDR2 SQIVND (reference sequence). V was cut by 5 bases and J by 7 bases, with 6 bases left in between. The CDR3 consists of 11 residues. In nucleotides, the CDR3 is TGTGCCAGTAGTTGGACGAATGAGCAGTTCTTC. Translated: CASSWTNEQFF. Using reference TRBV19 and TRBJ2-1 for the parts outside the CDR3, the full variable domain is DGGITQSPKYLFRKEGQNVTLSCEQNLNHDAMYWYRQDPGQGLRLIYYSQIVNDFQKGDIAEGYSVSREKKESFPLTVTSAQKNPTAFYLCASSWTNEQFFGPGTRLTVL.

This chain joins TRBV27 and TRBJ2-3; 9 nucleotides agree with TRBD2. The V and J ends lost 9 bases and 1 base, in that order; junction bases with no gene match: 2. CDR1 and CDR2 (germline): MNHEY, SMNVEV (reference sequence). The CDR3 sequence is 13 residues long. CDR3 sequence (DNA): TGTGCCAGTGCGGGAGGGGGCACAGATACGCAGTATTTT. This encodes CASAGGGTDTQYF.

V is TRBV6-1 and J is TRBJ1-2; maybe TRBD1 (5 bases). The CDR3 sequence is 14 residues long. Looked up from germline, CDR1 is MNHNS and CDR2 is SASEGT. V gave up 7 bases and J gave up 3 bases, with 15 bases separating them. CDR3 DNA sequence: TGTGCCAGCAACCAGGGAGGGGTTCACTATGGCTACACCTTC. Translation gives CASNQGGVHYGYTF.

The chain links TRBV27 to TRBJ1-2; perhaps TRBD1 as D (5 bases). Per germline, CDR1 MNHEY and CDR2 SMNVEV (reference sequence). The CDR3 has 15 residues. Trimming shortened V by 6 bases and J by 10 bases, and 24 bases separated the two germline ends. CDR3 nucleotide sequence: TGTGCCAGCAGCCCGCCGGGACCCCTTCTCGGTGACTACACCTTC. Its translation: CASSPPGPLLGDYTF.

This clone has only one observation. V and J are TRBV27 and TRBJ1-1; possible D gene TRBD1, 5 bases. The CDR3 loop spans 12 amino acids. Trimming took 4 bases from V and 5 from J, leaving 8 bases between them. Germline-derived CDR1 and CDR2 are MNHEY and SMNVEV (reference sequence). The CDR3 coding sequence is TGTGCCAGCAGTTCAGGGTTGACTGAAGCTTTCTTT. Translated: CASSSGLTEAFF.

The V and J genes are TRBV28 and TRBJ2-2; 7 bases line up with TRBD2. Germline trimming cut 5 bases from V and 4 bases from J; bases unmatched to any gene: 4. The V gene's germline CDR1 is MDHEN and CDR2 SYDVKM. The CDR3 length is 14 residues. The CDR3 region is CASSPGLPTGELFF. The CDR3 nucleotides read TGTGCCAGCAGTCCGGGACTACCCACCGGGGAGCTGTTTTTT.

The V and J genes are TRBV28 and TRBJ2-5; 12 nucleotides align to TRBD2. Germline loops: CDR1 MDHEN, CDR2 SYDVKM. The CDR3 totals 18 residues. Trimming took 2 bases from V and 4 from J; bases not matched to a gene: 11. The CDR3 region is CASSLAPRTSGILETQYF. CDR3 in DNA: TGTGCCAGCAGTTTAGCCCCCAGGACTAGCGGGATTCTAGAGACCCAGTACTTC.

The rearrangement uses TRBV14 and TRBJ1-2; D is ambiguous. Trimming shortened V by 1 base and J by 4 bases, and 13 bases separated the two germline ends. The CDR3 is 15 amino acids. The germline gives CDR1 SGHDN, CDR2 FVKESK. Here the CDR3 DNA reads TGTGCCAGCAGCCAAGGTGAAGGAGGAGGCTATGGCTACACCTTC. Its protein product is CASSQGEGGGYGYTF. The full variable domain, rest sourced from reference TRBV14 and TRBJ1-2, is EAGVTQFPSHSVIEKGQTVTLRCDPISGHDNLYWYRRVMGKEIKFLLHFVKESKQDESGMPNNRFLAERTGGTYSTLKVQPAELEDSGVYFCASSQGEGGGYGYTFGSGTRLTVV.

The CDR3 DNA is TGTGCCACCAGCAGATACAACCTCAGGACAGGGGATGCTGGGGCCAACGTCCTGACTTTC. Translated: CATSRYNLRTGDAGANVLTF. V gene TRBV15 combines with J gene TRBJ2-6; 9 bases fit TRBD1. The CDR3 is made up of 20 amino acids. J gave up 2 bases and V 2 bases, and 13 bases lay outside the gene matches. Germline assignment: CDR1 LNHNV and CDR2 YYDKDF (reference sequence).

The genes are TRBV27 and TRBJ2-2, with 11 bases that match TRBD1. Per the germline V gene, CDR1 is MNHEY and CDR2 is SMNVEV (reference sequence). The CDR3 has 18 amino acids. Trimming took 5 bases from V and 5 from J; bases not matched to a gene: 13. CDR3 in DNA: TGTGCCAGCAGTCACCTCCGACCGGGACAGGGGGGGACCGGGGAGCTGTTTTTT. Its translation is CASSHLRPGQGGTGELFF.